The T cell receptor beta chain described here comes from a study of T-cell memory formation after mild COVID-19 (dated by TCRdb to the early 2020s). With regard to the full study: TCR sequence clusters from the two donors were largely donor specific. In two donors, T-cell clones that expanded and contracted after mild COVID-19 were followed by sequencing TCRalpha and TCRbeta repertoires longitudinally. The cohort comprised two young, previously healthy adult volunteers, one female and one male. What the study reported, not specific to this receptor: SARS-CoV-2 specificity was not confirmed for the second-wave clones peaking on day 37. Some responding clones were detected in pre-infection memory, which suggested that pre-existing cross-reactive memory T cells had joined the SARS-CoV-2 response. Balanced CD4/CD8 phenotypes were observed for clones contracting from day 15 to 85, whereas a bias towards CD4+ was observed for a second wave of clones expanding from day 15 to 37. Contracting CD4+ clones turned up mainly in the CM and EM memory subsets, whereas EMRA was where CD8+ clones were enriched. The study included only a couple of mild cases, and larger cohorts that include severe cases with pre-infection samples were judged to be necessary.

These reads were obtained on an Illumina NovaSeq 6000. cDNA libraries for TCRalpha and TCRbeta were prepared by 5'RACE using constant-segment primers, with sample barcodes and unique molecular identifiers added. Trizol reagent was used to extract RNA from every sample. Libraries were amplified in two PCR steps, with a second sample barcode and Illumina TruSeq adapters added in the second step. The libraries were sequenced on an Illumina NovaSeq using 2 x 150 bp paired-end reads. From the authors' description of their analysis: Demultiplexing of reads and collapsing into UMI-guided consensus sequences were performed with migec v1.2.7. Using mixcr v2.1.11, the UMI consensuses were aligned to TRA and TRB V and J templates and assembled into clonotypes. A clonotype was counted as expanded or contracted only if both edgeR and NoisET called the change significant, with noise models trained on biological replicates. For edgeR calls, the cutoffs were a false discovery rate-adjusted p below 0.01 and a log2 fold-change threshold of 1. As an exploratory analysis of dynamics, max-normalized trajectories of the 1000 most abundant clonotypes were examined by PCA with hierarchical clustering. The CD4 or CD8 phenotype of responding clones was assigned using the separately sequenced CD4+ and CD8+ repertoires. TCRdb reran the public reads through fastp at Q25 and MiXCR, keeping productive beta chains. Each entry is one CDR3 protein sequence, shown with its most common DNA and genes. These V and J calls derive from TCRdb rather than the authors' analysis. This sample holds some 450,000 distinct CDR3 sequences; around 20% were observed only once. The ten largest make up 8.4% of the sample.

In regard to this clonotype: Its specific antigen is unknown. Qualities for individual bases were not recorded, and no much larger clone is one base off.

Ficoll-Paque density gradient centrifugation was the method used to isolate PBMCs. From its cysteine to its phenylalanine, the CDR3 spans 14 amino acids. The read is trimmed to its CDR3 DNA, 42 bases read in frame from base 1. Clipping removes 5 bases from V and 8 bases from J, with 10 as the unmatched junction base count. From the germline V gene, CDR1 is SGHVS and CDR2 is FQNEAQ. This clonotype originated in an adult woman who had mild COVID-19 (a few samples of this study predate the infection). The sample titles of this study are shuffled in the database, so cell type and time point are left out; the donor was told from shared clones. The rearranged segments are TRBV7-8 and TRBJ1-2; TRBD1 aligns with 8 central bases. Input material: PBMCs or a T cell subset sorted from them (not recorded which). CDR3 loop: CASSQVQGAEGYTF. The nucleotide sequence is given as TGTGCCAGCAGCCAAGTCCAGGGGGCTGAGGGCTACACCTTC.